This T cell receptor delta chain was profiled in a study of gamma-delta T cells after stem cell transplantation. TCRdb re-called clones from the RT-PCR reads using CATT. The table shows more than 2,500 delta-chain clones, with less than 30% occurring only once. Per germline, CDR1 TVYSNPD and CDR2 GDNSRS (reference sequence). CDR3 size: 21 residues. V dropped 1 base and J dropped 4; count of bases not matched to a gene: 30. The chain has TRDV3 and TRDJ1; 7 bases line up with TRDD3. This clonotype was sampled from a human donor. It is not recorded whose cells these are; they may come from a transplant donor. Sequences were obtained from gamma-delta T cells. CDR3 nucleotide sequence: TGTGCCTTTAACACCATTTTTCCTGCCGGTACTGGGGATATAACAGGCGATAAACTCATCTTT. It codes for CAFNTIFPAGTGDITGDKLIF.